This T cell receptor beta chain was profiled in a study of T cells in Graves' hyperthyroidism and ophthalmopathy. General study points: Ophthalmopathy cases were set apart from stable hyperthyroidism by a 13 V-J model.

At least ten counts were recorded for this clonotype. Antigen specificity is unknown. What was amplified from RNA transcripts were TCR beta CDR3 regions. Initially, a first-round RT-PCR of the TCR CDR3 employed the HTBI primer set. One entry per CDR3 protein, called by TCRdb with MiXCR from the multiplex PCR reads. The data show about 350,000 distinct CDR3 sequences, about 14% seen once. V shed 6 bases and J shed 2 bases, with 16 bases lying between them. The CDR3 has 16 residues. Sequences were obtained from blood. The V and J genes are TRBV12-3 or TRBV12-4 and TRBJ2-2; D is possibly TRBD1 (5 bases). The TCR originated in a woman between 25 and 40 years old with Graves' hyperthyroidism. The CDR3 sequence is CASSDLRQINTGELFF. As DNA, the CDR3 is TGTGCCAGCAGCGACCTTCGACAGATAAACACCGGGGAGCTGTTTTTT.